This TCR beta chain was documented in a study of T cell responses to AZD1222 COVID-19 vaccine. Study-wide points: Close to half of all spike-specific TCRs reportedly target regions of the variants that are unmutated. Seropositivity was recorded at baseline in only a handful of AZD1222 recipients.

Germline CDR1 reads LGHDT; CDR2 reads YNNKEL (reference sequence). This CDR3 has 13 residues. V shed 4 bases and J 5 bases; nucleotides not matched to a gene: 4. As regards this clone: Antigen: not known.

Sequenced by immunoSEQ multiplex PCR; TCRdb stores in-frame clones only, minus some. The table shows 160,000 or so clones, with 75% to 90% occurring only once. The source was peripheral blood, collected after recovery from COVID-19. This receptor was taken from an adult who had recovered from COVID-19. The chain links TRBV3-1 (or the pseudogene TRBV3-2) to TRBJ2-5, with 7 bases that match TRBD2. CDR3 loop: CASSRSGEETQYF. The CDR3 region has the DNA TGTGCCAGCAGCCGGAGCGGGGAGGAGACCCAGTACTTC.